Detailed here is one T cell receptor beta chain. The antigen is not known. This specimen comes from a study of cytomegalovirus exposure and HLA in healthy donors. Study results and limitations: For presence/absence analyses, sequencing depth was assumed to be roughly uniform across donors. CMV serostatus was the only immune exposure information that was available.

With 60 Vbeta and 13 Jbeta primers, the PCR was carried out. Assay used: immunoSEQ multiplex PCR; TCRdb lists only in-frame clones, some missing. The data show some 20,000 clones, 65% to 75% seen once. The origin of this receptor is a man aged 18-30 years in good health and CMV-seronegative. Material for sequencing was PBMCs.

Here the CDR3 DNA reads TGTGCCAGCAGCGTAGGGACAGGGTCTAGCAATCAGCCCCAGCATTTT. Protein product: CASSVGTGSSNQPQHF. The V gene is TRBV9, the J gene TRBJ1-5; 8 bases agree with TRBD1. CDR1 is SGDLS, CDR2 YYNGEE, per germline. The trim removed 0 bases at V and 0 bases at J, leaving 2 bases unmatched. The CDR3 is 16 amino acids.